Below, one T cell receptor beta chain is given with its context. This clone appeared once. What antigen it recognizes has not been identified. There are no base qualities to consult, and no much larger clone falls within one base. These data are taken from a study of chemoradiotherapy in HPV16-positive cancers (dated by TCRdb to between 2021 and 2022). Background for the entire study: Candidate HPV-specific T-cell clones and common TCR motifs were defined by functional T-cell assays performed on cells from a couple of HPV16-positive patients. The study asked whether T-cell immunity against the HPV oncoproteins E6 and E7 changes during chemoradiotherapy and whether it affects survival. TCR repertoires from 86 patients with HPV-related cancers were then used to track the candidate HPV-specific TCRs and motifs.

According to the germline V gene, CDR1 reads MNHNS and CDR2 reads SASEGT. The CDR3 sequence holds 19 residues, the cysteine and phenylalanine included. Of the read, only the CDR3 DNA is kept; its 57 bases are in frame from base 1. Trimming costs V 0 bases and J 0 bases, and their ends lie 18 bases apart. General conclusions and limits of the study: In HPV16-positive patients, expansion of HPV-responsive T cells during chemoradiotherapy was found to be associated with improved recurrence-free survival. Expansion of candidate HPV-specific clones and E7-related TCR motifs was observed in the tumor microenvironment during treatment, whereas no such expansion was observed for non-HPV-specific T cells. Only two HPV16-positive patients were used to derive the functional definition of HPV-specific T cells, and the survival association was reported for HPV16-positive patients.

Repertoires were sampled multiple times during chemoradiotherapy, which allowed clonal expansion in the tumor microenvironment to be followed. Library preparation used the immunoSEQ multiplex PCR assay. Not all clones reach the TCRdb copy of this immuneACCESS table, which keeps in-frame sequences only. Checked studies attribute under half of the gap to unresolved V genes and leave the rest unexplained. This sample is represented by about 5,000 clones; about 96% of them were singletons. Approximately 2.9% of the sample is taken by the ten largest. This sample comprised tumor tissue, obtained from a patient who underwent chemoradiotherapy. The receptor was derived from a human donor with HPV-associated anogenital cancer. In this chain, TRBV6-1 is recombined with TRBJ1-3, with a weak D call of TRBD1 (6 bases match). The nucleotide sequence reads as follows: TGTGCCAGCAGTGAAGCGGATGACCGATACAGGGACTCTGGAAACACCATATATTTT. Its protein product is CASSEADDRYRDSGNTIYF.